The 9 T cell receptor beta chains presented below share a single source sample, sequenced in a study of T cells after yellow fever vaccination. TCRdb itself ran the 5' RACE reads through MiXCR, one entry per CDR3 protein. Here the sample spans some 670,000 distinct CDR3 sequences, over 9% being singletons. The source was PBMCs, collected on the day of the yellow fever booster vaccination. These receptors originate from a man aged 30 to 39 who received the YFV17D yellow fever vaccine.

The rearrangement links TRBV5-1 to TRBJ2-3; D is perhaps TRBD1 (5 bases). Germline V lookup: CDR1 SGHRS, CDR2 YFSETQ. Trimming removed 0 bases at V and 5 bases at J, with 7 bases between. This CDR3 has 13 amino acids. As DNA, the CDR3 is TGCGCCAGCAGCTTGGGGGGCGAAGATACGCAGTATTTT. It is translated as CASSLGGEDTQYF. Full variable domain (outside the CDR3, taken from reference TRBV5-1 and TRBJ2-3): KAGVTQTPRYLIKTRGQQVTLSCSPISGHRSVSWYQQTPGQGLQFLFEYFSETQRNKGNFPGRFSGRQFSNSRSEMNVSTLELGDSALYLCASSLGGEDTQYFGPGTRLTVL.

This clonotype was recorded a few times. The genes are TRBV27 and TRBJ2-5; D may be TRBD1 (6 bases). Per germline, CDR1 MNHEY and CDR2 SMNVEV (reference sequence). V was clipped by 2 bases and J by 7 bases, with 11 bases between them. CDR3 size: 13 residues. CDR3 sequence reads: CASSLAQGGTQYF. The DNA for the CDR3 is TGTGCCAGCAGTTTAGCCCAAGGGGGGACCCAGTACTTC.

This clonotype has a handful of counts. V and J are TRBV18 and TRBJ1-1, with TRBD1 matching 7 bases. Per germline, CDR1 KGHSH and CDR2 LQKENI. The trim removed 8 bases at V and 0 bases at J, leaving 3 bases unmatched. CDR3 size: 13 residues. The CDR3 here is CASQQGLNTEAFF. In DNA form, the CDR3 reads TGTGCCAGCCAACAGGGGCTGAACACTGAAGCTTTCTTT. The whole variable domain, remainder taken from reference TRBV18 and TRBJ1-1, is NAGVMQNPRHLVRRRGQEARLRCSPMKGHSHVYWYRQLPEEGLKFMVYLQKENIIDESGMPKERFSAEFPKEGPSILRIQQVVRGDSAAYFCASQQGLNTEAFFGQGTRLTVV.

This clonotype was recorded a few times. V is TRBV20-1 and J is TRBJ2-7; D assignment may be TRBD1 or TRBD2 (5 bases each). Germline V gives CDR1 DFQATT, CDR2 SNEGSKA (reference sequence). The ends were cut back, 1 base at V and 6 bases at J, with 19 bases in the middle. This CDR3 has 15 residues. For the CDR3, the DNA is TGCAGTGCTAGAGGATCGGGAACAGGAATGAGCGAGCAGTACTTC. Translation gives CSARGSGTGMSEQYF.

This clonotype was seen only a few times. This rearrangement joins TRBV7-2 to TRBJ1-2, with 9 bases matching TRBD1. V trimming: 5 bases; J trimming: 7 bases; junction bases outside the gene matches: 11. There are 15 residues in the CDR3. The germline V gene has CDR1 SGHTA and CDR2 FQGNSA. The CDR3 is CASSQKNRDRVGYTF. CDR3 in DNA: TGTGCCAGCAGCCAAAAAAACCGGGACAGGGTTGGCTACACCTTC.

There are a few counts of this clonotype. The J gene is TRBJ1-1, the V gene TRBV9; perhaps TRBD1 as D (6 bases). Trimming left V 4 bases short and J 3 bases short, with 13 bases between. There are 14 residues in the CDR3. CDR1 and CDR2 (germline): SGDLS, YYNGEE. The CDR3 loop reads CASSFRSGDTEAFF. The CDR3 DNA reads TGTGCCAGCAGCTTTCGCTCAGGGGACACTGAAGCTTTCTTT. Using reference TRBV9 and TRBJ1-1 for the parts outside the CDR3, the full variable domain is DSGVTQTPKHLITATGQRVTLRCSPRSGDLSVYWYQQSLDQGLQFLIQYYNGEERAKGNILERFSAQQFPDLHSELNLSSLELGDSALYFCASSFRSGDTEAFFGQGTRLTVV.

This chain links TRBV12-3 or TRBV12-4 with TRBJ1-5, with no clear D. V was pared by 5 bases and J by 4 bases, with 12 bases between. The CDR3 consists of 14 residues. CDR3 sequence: CASSGRVRNQPQHF. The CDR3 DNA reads TGTGCCAGCAGTGGACGGGTCAGGAATCAGCCCCAGCATTTT.

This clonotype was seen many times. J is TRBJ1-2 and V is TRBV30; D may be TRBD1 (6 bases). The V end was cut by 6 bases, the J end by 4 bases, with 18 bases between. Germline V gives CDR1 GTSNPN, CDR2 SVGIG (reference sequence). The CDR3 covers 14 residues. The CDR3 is CACTSGMGAYGYTF. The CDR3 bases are TGTGCCTGTACCTCCGGGATGGGGGCCTATGGCTACACCTTC.

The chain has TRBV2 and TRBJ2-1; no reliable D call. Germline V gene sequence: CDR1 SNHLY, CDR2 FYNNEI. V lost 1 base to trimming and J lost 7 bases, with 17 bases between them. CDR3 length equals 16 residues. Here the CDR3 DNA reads TGTGCCAGCAGTGAAGTCTCCCCAACGATTTCGAATGAGCAGTTCTTC. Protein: CASSEVSPTISNEQFF.